Detailed here is one T cell receptor beta chain. Its antigen is unidentified. Additional DNA sequences in this sample encode the identical CDR3. Germline loops: CDR1 SGHDT, CDR2 YYEEEE. This CDR3 has 12 amino acids. Deletions cut 0 bases from V and 7 bases from J, with 7 bases between. TCRdb keeps only in-frame clones here, not all; method: immunoSEQ multiplex PCR. Of about 80,000 clones in the sample, about 86% were seen once. This sample was taken from a study of OX40 agonist ivuxolimab in advanced cancers. Study details: Patients were roughly 83% male with ages about 20 to 79, mean 60. General study results and limits: Doses of 0.1 to 3.0 mg/kg were accompanied by clonal expansion of CD4+ and CD8+ blood T cells by week 6.

This chain uses TRBV5-6 with TRBJ1-2, with D possibly being TRBD1 (6 bases). This clonotype was sampled from an adult with an advanced solid tumor such as melanoma, head and neck, liver or kidney cancer. The specimen comprised CD4+ or CD8+ T cells sorted from blood, sampled in a trial of the OX40 agonist ivuxolimab. The DNA of the CDR3 is TGTGCCAGCAGCTTGGGGGGGCGTGGCTACACCTTC. Translated: CASSLGGRGYTF.